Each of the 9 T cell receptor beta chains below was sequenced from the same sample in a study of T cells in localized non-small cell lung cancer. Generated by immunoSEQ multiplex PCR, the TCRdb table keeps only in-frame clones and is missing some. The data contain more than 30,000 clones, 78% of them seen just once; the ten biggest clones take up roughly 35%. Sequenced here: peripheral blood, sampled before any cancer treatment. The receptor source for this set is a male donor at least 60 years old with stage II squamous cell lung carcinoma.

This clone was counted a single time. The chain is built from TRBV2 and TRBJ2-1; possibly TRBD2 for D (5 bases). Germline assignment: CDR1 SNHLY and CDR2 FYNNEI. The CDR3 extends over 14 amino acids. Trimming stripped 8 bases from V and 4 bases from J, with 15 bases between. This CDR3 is CASALAPGYNEQFF. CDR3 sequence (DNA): TGTGCCAGCGCCCTAGCTCCCGGTTACAATGAGCAGTTCTTC.

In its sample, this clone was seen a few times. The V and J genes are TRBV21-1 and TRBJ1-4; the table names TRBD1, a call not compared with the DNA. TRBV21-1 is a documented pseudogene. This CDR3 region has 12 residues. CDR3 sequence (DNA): TGTGCCAGATATTTCAGGCGCGAAAAACTGTTTTTT. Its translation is CARYFRREKLFF.

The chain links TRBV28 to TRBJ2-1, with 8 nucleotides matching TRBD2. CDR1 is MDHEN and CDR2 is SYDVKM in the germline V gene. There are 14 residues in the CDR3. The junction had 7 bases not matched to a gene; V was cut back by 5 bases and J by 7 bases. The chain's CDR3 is CASSLGPGGNEQFF. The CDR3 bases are TGTGCCAGCAGTCTGGGACCGGGGGGGAATGAGCAGTTCTTC.

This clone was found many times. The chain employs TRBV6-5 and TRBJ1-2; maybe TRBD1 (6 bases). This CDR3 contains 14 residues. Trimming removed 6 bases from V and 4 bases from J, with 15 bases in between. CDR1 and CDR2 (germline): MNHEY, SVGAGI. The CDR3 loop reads CASSRVDSRYGYTF. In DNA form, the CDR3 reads TGTGCCAGCAGCAGAGTGGACAGTCGCTATGGCTACACCTTC.

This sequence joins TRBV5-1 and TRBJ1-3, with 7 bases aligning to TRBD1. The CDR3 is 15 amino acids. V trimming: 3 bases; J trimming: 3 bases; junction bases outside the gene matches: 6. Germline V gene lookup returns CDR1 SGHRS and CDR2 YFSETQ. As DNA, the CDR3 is TGCGCCAGCAGCTCGGGACAGTGGGATGGAAACACCATATATTTT. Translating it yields CASSSGQWDGNTIYF. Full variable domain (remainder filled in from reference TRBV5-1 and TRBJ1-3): KAGVTQTPRYLIKTRGQQVTLSCSPISGHRSVSWYQQTPGQGLQFLFEYFSETQRNKGNFPGRFSGRQFSNSRSEMNVSTLELGDSALYLCASSSGQWDGNTIYFGEGSWLTVV.

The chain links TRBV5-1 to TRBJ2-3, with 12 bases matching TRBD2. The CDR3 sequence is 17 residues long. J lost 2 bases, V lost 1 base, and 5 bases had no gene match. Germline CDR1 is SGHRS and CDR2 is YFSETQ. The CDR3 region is CASSLRLAGGITDTQYF. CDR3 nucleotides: TGCGCCAGCAGCTTGCGGCTAGCGGGAGGGATCACAGATACGCAGTATTTT.

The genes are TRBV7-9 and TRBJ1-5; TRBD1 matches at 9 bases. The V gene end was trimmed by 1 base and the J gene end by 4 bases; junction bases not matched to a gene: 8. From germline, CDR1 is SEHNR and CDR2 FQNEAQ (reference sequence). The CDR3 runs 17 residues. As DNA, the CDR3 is TGTGCCAGCAGCTTAGGACAGGGGGGTATTGGGAATCAGCCCCAGCATTTT. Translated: CASSLGQGGIGNQPQHF.

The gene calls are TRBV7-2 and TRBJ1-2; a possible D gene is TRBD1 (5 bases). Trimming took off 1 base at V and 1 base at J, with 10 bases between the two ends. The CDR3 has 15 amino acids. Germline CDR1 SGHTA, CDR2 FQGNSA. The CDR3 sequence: CASSLGQGGNYGYTF. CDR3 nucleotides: TGTGCCAGCAGCTTAGGGCAGGGAGGTAACTATGGCTACACCTTC.

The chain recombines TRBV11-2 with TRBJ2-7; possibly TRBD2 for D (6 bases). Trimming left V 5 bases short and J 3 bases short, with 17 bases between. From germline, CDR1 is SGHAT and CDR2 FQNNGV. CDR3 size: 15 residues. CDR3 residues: CASSVEEGKSYEQYF. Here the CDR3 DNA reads TGTGCCAGCAGCGTCGAGGAGGGCAAAAGCTACGAGCAGTACTTC.